The clone carrying this T cell receptor beta chain was found a few times. Its specificity is unknown. The ends were cut back, 5 bases at V and 4 bases at J, with 9 bases in the middle. This CDR3 comprises 13 residues. Each CDR3 protein is one row after TCRdb ran MiXCR on the 5' RACE reads. The data hold 300,000 to 400,000 distinct CDR3 sequences, with about an eighth observed a single time. This sample is drawn from a study of T-cell memory formation after mild COVID-19. Study conclusions and caveats: Certain responding clones were present in pre-infection memory, suggesting participation of cross-reactive memory.

The TCR originated in a man between 18 and 35 years old who had mild COVID-19 (a few samples of this study predate the infection). Cell type and time point are not known. The chain uses TRBV12-3 or TRBV12-4 and TRBJ1-3; unclear D gene. Sequencing was done on a sample of PBMCs or a T cell subset sorted from them (not recorded which). Written as DNA, the CDR3 is TGTGCCAGCAGTAGGGAATCCGGAAACACCATATATTTT. Encoded protein: CASSRESGNTIYF.